Sequencing of this T cell receptor beta chain was carried out in a study of identical twins. Study results and caveats: Diverse VJ usage suggested most zero-insertion clonotypes were not invariant T cells.

Trimming took off 1 base at V and 4 bases at J, with 11 bases between the two ends. CDR1 and CDR2 from the germline V gene are SGHRS and YFSETQ. The CDR3 length is 14 residues. A single record per CDR3 protein comes from TCRdb applying MiXCR to the 5' RACE reads. The profile shows 650,000 to 750,000 distinct CDR3 sequences, approximately 22% of them singletons. A note on this clonotype: Antigen: not known.

These same records also appear under a second study, on T cells expressing NK-cell markers.

Sequenced input: PBMCs. This receptor was identified in a woman under 30 in good health. The genes are TRBV5-1 and TRBJ1-2; D ambiguous. The CDR3 DNA sequence: TGCGCCAGCAGCTTGTCCGCAGAGACCTATGGCTACACCTTC. As protein: CASSLSAETYGYTF.